Listed below are T cell receptor beta chains from one sample, sequenced in a study of T cell changes during pregnancy in multiple sclerosis. TCRdb's copy holds only in-frame clones and misses some; the assay was immunoSEQ multiplex PCR. The sample carries roughly 89,000 clones, approximately 95% recorded once. The sample was peripheral blood, taken in the first trimester of pregnancy. These receptors were collected from a female donor with multiple sclerosis, enrolled in a pregnancy study. Each CDR3 is given with its conserved first and last residue. The D gene is left open where the match is weak. The size entry is marked missing in some rows and otherwise reads once, few, many or a size class.

TGTGCCATCAGTGAGTCCATGGGCGCCGGGGAGCTGTTTTTT	CAISESMGAGELFF	-	TRBJ2-2	TRBV10-3	-
TGTGCCTGGAGTCCCGGAGGGGGGGGACCGCTAACCTTC	CAWSPGGGGPLTF	once	TRBJ1-2	TRBV30	-
TGTGCCAGCAAGCTGAACAGTCCCTACAATGAGCAGTTCTTC	CASKLNSPYNEQFF	-	TRBJ2-1	TRBV27	-
TGTGCCACCAGCAGAGGAGGTAGCGGAGAGACCCAGTACTTC	CATSRGGSGETQYF	once	TRBJ2-5	TRBV15	-
TGTGCCAGCGGACAGGGGCCTATGATTCAGTACTTC	CASGQGPMIQYF	-	TRBJ2-4	TRBV6-5	TRBD1
TGTGCCAGCAGTTACCGGGGGGGCCGGGAGACCCAGTACTTC	CASSYRGGRETQYF	-	TRBJ2-5	TRBV2	TRBD2
TGTGCCAGCAGTAGACAGAGGAGCTCCTACAATGAGCAGTTCTTC	CASSRQRSSYNEQFF	few	TRBJ2-1	TRBV6-1	-
TGTGCCAGCAGAAACCGGGACAGTGCCTCCTACGAGCAGTACTTC	CASRNRDSASYEQYF	-	TRBJ2-7	TRBV6-5	TRBD1
TGTGCCAGCAGTTACGCGGGACTAGCGGGCACAGATACGCAGTATTTT	CASSYAGLAGTDTQYF	-	TRBJ2-3	TRBV6-5	TRBD2
TGTGCCAGCAGTTTTCCGGGACAGGGGGCGCGGTATGGCTACACCTTC	CASSFPGQGARYGYTF	-	TRBJ1-2	TRBV6-5	TRBD1
TGTGCCACCAGCAGAGAAGGACAGGGGGCAACGGGCAATCAGCCCCAGCATTTT	CATSREGQGATGNQPQHF	-	TRBJ1-5	TRBV15	TRBD1
TGTGCCAGCAGCTTAGGGGGCTTAGGCTACGAGCAGTACTTC	CASSLGGLGYEQYF	-	TRBJ2-7	TRBV13	-
TGTGCCAGCAGTTACCAGGGGGGTTATGGCTACACCTTC	CASSYQGGYGYTF	-	TRBJ1-2	TRBV6-5	TRBD1
TGTGCCAGCAGCAATTCCGGGGGGACCTCCTACAATGAGCAGTTCTTC	CASSNSGGTSYNEQFF	-	TRBJ2-1	TRBV5-4	TRBD2
TGTGCCAGCAGCACCCCAGGGGCCCTATCCCACGAGCAGTACTTC	CASSTPGALSHEQYF	-	TRBJ2-7	TRBV7-8	-
TGTGCCAGTAGTATCATGGGGACAGGGTTTTACACTGAAGCTTTCTTT	CASSIMGTGFYTEAFF	few	TRBJ1-1	TRBV19	TRBD1
TGTGCCAGTAGTACCGAGGCTACCATAGGACAGGGGGGCAATGGCTACACCTTC	CASSTEATIGQGGNGYTF	-	TRBJ1-2	TRBV19	TRBD1
TGTGCCAGCCGGACTAGCGGGGCTCTCACAGATACGCAGTATTTT	CASRTSGALTDTQYF	-	TRBJ2-3	TRBV6-4	TRBD2
TGTGCTAGTGGTTTCTCCGGGACAGGTAGCAATCAGCCCCAGCATTTT	CASGFSGTGSNQPQHF	once	TRBJ1-5	TRBV12-5	TRBD1
TGTGCCAGCAGCTTAGAGCCTTTATCCGAGCAGTTCTTC	CASSLEPLSEQFF	-	TRBJ2-1	TRBV7-9	-
TGTGCCAGTAGTCCTACAGAACAGGGTAGGGAGACCCAGTACTTC	CASSPTEQGRETQYF	once	TRBJ2-5	TRBV19	-
TGTGCCAGCAGCAACAGAAGGAACACTGAAGCTTTCTTT	CASSNRRNTEAFF	-	TRBJ1-1	TRBV21-1	-
TGTGCCAGCAGCCACGACAGAAGTGCAACTAATGAAAAACTGTTTTTT	CASSHDRSATNEKLFF	-	TRBJ1-4	TRBV9	-
TGTGCCAGCAGTTATAGTCAGGGCGGCACTGAAGCTTTCTTT	CASSYSQGGTEAFF	-	TRBJ1-1	TRBV6-5	-
TGTGCCAGCAGCTTAGAAGTCATAGCCGAAGCTTTCTTT	CASSLEVIAEAFF	-	TRBJ1-1	TRBV7-2	-
TGTGCCAGCAGACCAACCGGGACCAACTCCGGGGGGCAGTTCTTC	CASRPTGTNSGGQFF	-	TRBJ2-1	TRBV27	-
TGTGCCTGGGAACACCGGAGAGAGACCCAGTACTTC	CAWEHRRETQYF	few	TRBJ2-5	TRBV30	-
TGCGCCAGCAGCCAAGTCGGTAGCGTGGAGACCCAGTACTTC	CASSQVGSVETQYF	-	TRBJ2-5	TRBV4-1	-
TGTGCCAGCAGTTACTCGACAGGATCAGCTAACTATGGCTACACCTTC	CASSYSTGSANYGYTF	-	TRBJ1-2	TRBV6-5	-
TGTGCCAGCAGCCCGGGGACTAGCGGTACCTACGAGCAGTACTTC	CASSPGTSGTYEQYF	-	TRBJ2-7	TRBV7-2	TRBD2
TGTGCCAGCAGCTCTGCGGGGGGTTCCTACGAGCAGTACTTC	CASSSAGGSYEQYF	-	TRBJ2-7	TRBV7-2	TRBD2
TGTGCCAGCAGCTCAAGGGCGGACAGCTATTATAGCAATCAGCCCCAGCATTTT	CASSSRADSYYSNQPQHF	-	TRBJ1-5	TRBV7-8	-
TGTGCCAGCAGTTACCGGGATAATCAGCCCCAGCATTTT	CASSYRDNQPQHF	-	TRBJ1-5	TRBV6-5	-
TGTGCCAGCAGTTTACGGCAGGGGGGATTAAGGCATTTT	CASSLRQGGLRHF	-	TRBJ1-5	TRBV28	TRBD1
TGCGCCAGCAGCTTGGCCCTTACTAGCGGGGGGTTACGTGAGCAGTTCTTC	CASSLALTSGGLREQFF	once	TRBJ2-1	TRBV5-1	TRBD2
TGTGCCAGCTCTCCGAAGGGGGCTGGTCGCAATCAGCCCCAGCATTTT	CASSPKGAGRNQPQHF	-	TRBJ1-5	TRBV18	TRBD1
TGTGCCAGCAACTGGGAGGGGCTCGGGGACAACACTGAAGCTTTCTTT	CASNWEGLGDNTEAFF	-	TRBJ1-1	TRBV11-1	-
TGTGCCAGCAGCCCACAGGGCGACGAGCAGTACTTC	CASSPQGDEQYF	once	TRBJ2-7	TRBV14	-
TGTGCCAGCAGTGAATACTCCGGGACAGTGCACGGCTACACCTTC	CASSEYSGTVHGYTF	-	TRBJ1-2	TRBV25-1	TRBD1
TGTGCCAGCAGGAATCAGGGGGCAGGTGAGCAGTTCTTC	CASRNQGAGEQFF	once	TRBJ2-1	TRBV6-6	TRBD1
TGTGCCAGTAGTATACCTGAGAGCTCCTACAATGAGCAGTTCTTC	CASSIPESSYNEQFF	-	TRBJ2-1	TRBV19	-
TGCGCCAGCAGTTTCCGGACAGGGGTTGGCCCAGAGAATGAAAAACTGTTTTTT	CASSFRTGVGPENEKLFF	-	TRBJ1-4	TRBV10-1	TRBD1
TGTGCCAGCAGCTACAATGACAGGCCGGCGGGAGCTTTCTTT	CASSYNDRPAGAFF	once	TRBJ1-1	TRBV6-5	-
TGTGCCATCAGAGCACAGCTTCGGCAAGACTATGGCTACACCTTC	CAIRAQLRQDYGYTF	-	TRBJ1-2	TRBV10-3	-
TGTGCCACCAGCAGAGGGGGACTAGCGCTCCAAGAGACCCAGTACTTC	CATSRGGLALQETQYF	-	TRBJ2-5	TRBV15	TRBD2
TGTGCCAGCTCGATGACAGGGAACAATTCACCCCTCCACTTT	CASSMTGNNSPLHF	-	TRBJ1-6	TRBV18	TRBD1
TGTGCCAGCAGCGACGTCAGGTACTCCTACGAGCAGTACTTC	CASSDVRYSYEQYF	-	TRBJ2-7	TRBV2	-
TGTGCCAGCAGCTTGACAGGGGGGACGAACACCGGGGAGCTGTTTTTT	CASSLTGGTNTGELFF	-	TRBJ2-2	TRBV5-6	TRBD1
TGTGCCAGCAGCTTGACAGGGGGCAGTACTCAAGAGACCCAGTACTTC	CASSLTGGSTQETQYF	-	TRBJ2-5	TRBV5-6	TRBD1
TGTGCCAGCAGCTTAAAGTCCGGCGGGGGGACAGATACGCAGTATTTT	CASSLKSGGGTDTQYF	-	TRBJ2-3	TRBV7-2	TRBD2
TGTGCCAGCTCACAAACCGGTCACACTGAAGCTTTCTTT	CASSQTGHTEAFF	-	TRBJ1-1	TRBV18	-
TGTGCCAGCAGAGAGCGCGGACAGGGGAATCACGAGCAGTACTTC	CASRERGQGNHEQYF	-	TRBJ2-7	TRBV2	TRBD1
TGTGCCAGCAGCTTAGGGGCCTTTGGGGGACAGGGAGGATTCTTC	CASSLGAFGGQGGFF	-	TRBJ2-1	TRBV7-2	TRBD1